One sample yielded the 5 T cell receptor beta chains listed below, sequenced in a study of T cell repertoires in cytomegalovirus infection. TCRdb re-analysed the reads in MiXCR, keeping a single row per CDR3 protein. The sample has approximately 250,000 distinct CDR3 sequences; around 6.2% are singletons. Material for sequencing was PBMCs. The receptors were gathered from a human donor in good health (CMV status not recorded). Some clones in this sample may be carry-over from other donors' samples.

This clonotype was seen at least ten times. V usage is TRBV7-2 and J usage is TRBJ1-2; D gene unclear. V was pared by 0 bases and J by 8 bases, with 10 bases between. Germline V gene lookup returns CDR1 SGHTA and CDR2 FQGNSA. The CDR3 has 13 residues. CDR3 region: CASSLAAGYGYTF. As DNA, the CDR3 is TGTGCCAGCAGCTTAGCGGCCGGGTACGGCTACACCTTC. The complete variable domain, with remaining parts taken from reference TRBV7-2 and TRBJ1-2, reads GAGVSQSPSNKVTEKGKDVELRCDPISGHTALYWYRQSLGQGLEFLIYFQGNSAPDKSGLPSDRFSAERTGGSVSTLTIQRTQQEDSAVYLCASSLAAGYGYTFGSGTRLTVV.

This clonotype was counted ten times or more. This chain links TRBV5-1 with TRBJ2-1; the match to TRBD2 covers 9 bases. The CDR3 is made up of 15 amino acids. Trimming cost V 4 bases and J 9 bases; bases outside gene matches: 11. Germline assignment: CDR1 SGHRS and CDR2 YFSETQ. The CDR3 loop reads CASSKGLALGGEQFF. CDR3 nucleotides: TGCGCCAGCAGCAAAGGACTAGCGCTGGGGGGTGAGCAGTTCTTC.

The chain uses TRBV4-3 and TRBJ1-1; D gene uncertain. Trimming shortened V by 0 bases and J by 0 bases, and 8 bases separated the two germline ends. CDR1 and CDR2 from the germline V gene are LGHNA and YSLEER. There are 15 residues in the CDR3. The CDR3 nucleotides read TGCGCCAGCAGCCAAGAGGGGTCCGTGAACACTGAAGCTTTCTTT. This gives the protein CASSQEGSVNTEAFF.

This clonotype was seen at least ten times. The rearrangement links TRBV29-1 to TRBJ2-1; D is unresolved. V lost 6 bases and J lost 5, with 11 bases in between. Germline CDR1 reads SQVTM; CDR2 reads ANQGSEA. The CDR3 runs 12 residues. The CDR3 nucleotides are TGCAGCGTGATGTCGTGGAACAATGAGCAGTTCTTC. It encodes CSVMSWNNEQFF.

In this sample, this clonotype turned up many times. The gene calls are TRBV20-1 and TRBJ2-3; 8 bases match TRBD1. CDR1 and CDR2 from the germline V gene are DFQATT and SNEGSKA (reference sequence). V lost 8 bases to trimming and J lost 1 base; unmatched junction nucleotides: 2. The CDR3 runs to 12 residues. CDR3 amino acids: CSTGGRTDTQYF. CDR3 nucleotide sequence: TGCAGTACAGGGGGACGCACAGATACGCAGTATTTT.